The rows below give T cell receptor beta chains drawn from one sample of a study of molecular identifiers for immune sequencing clone quantification. TCRdb passed the PCR reads through MiXCR, listing each CDR3 protein once. The sample comprises 30,000 to 40,000 distinct CDR3 sequences, approximately 19% of which are singletons, and approximately 1% rests with the top ten. Sequencing used naive CD8+ T cells from blood, with Jurkat cell RNA spiked in. The receptors were sampled from a human donor in good health. Some libraries in this study had Jurkat cell RNA spiked in. CDR3s leave out the opening cysteine and the closing phenylalanine or tryptophan. A row's size may be missing; if present it is once, few, many or a size class.

ASSSRAMGQLSEAF,TRBV28,14,many
ASSLGYNQPQH,TRBV6-5,11,many
ASSLRSYEQY,TRBV7-9,10,many
ASSQDPWEKRATEAF,TRBV4-1,15,many
ASSWGIGTGELF,TRBV6-5,12,few
ASSLEYVDTEAEAF,TRBV7-2,14,many
ASSFGRSYT,TRBV7-8,9,many
ASRLASGRFEQY,TRBV12-2,12,.
VSSQMGQTKEAF,TRBV4-3,12,.
ASSLPLAGEVTDTQY,TRBV7-2,15,many
ASSFSGGSTYEQY,TRBV27,13,many
ASSQALPGDSVSYEQY,TRBV4-3,16,many
ASSFDRGYEQY,TRBV7-9,11,many
ASSSPDSTDTQY,TRBV25-1,12,many
ASSQDSGQKSYEQY,TRBV4-3,14,many
ASSLDRVAQLAEQY,TRBV11-2,14,many
ASSQDPGVAGELF,TRBV4-2,13,many
ASSLGTSGSTDTQY,TRBV19,14,many
ASSLRTAETQY,TRBV7-7,11,.
ASSLWTPLNSPLH,TRBV5-4,13,few
ASSEANGGTGRVYYGYT,TRBV2,17,many
ASSYSSRNEQF,TRBV6-5,11,few
ATSRVGGRGVTEAF,TRBV15,14,many
ASSHVRVGGDGYGYT,TRBV12-3/TRBV12-4,15,many
ASPGEGQY,TRBV7-3,8,many
ASSVVDSQDTQY,TRBV9,12,many
ASPQDPNTGELF,TRBV12-3/TRBV12-4,12,many
SARTGGVYGYT,TRBV20-1,11,few
ASSMGGDNEQF,TRBV19,11,.
ASSLSHFPDTQY,TRBV11-2,12,many
SVEDRGELF,TRBV29-1,9,many
ASSQDRVGSETQY,TRBV4-3,13,many
AGGGIGGGAIYEQY,TRBV30,14,many
ASSQDVDQETQY,TRBV4-1,12,medium-sized
ATGDYNQPQH,TRBV19,10,many
SVGGYPCDRGYTTDTLY,TRBV29-1,17,.
ASSTDRGQLKNTEAF,TRBV7-9,15,many
ASSQDREAVPDTQY,TRBV4-3,14,many
SASSRDNPYEQY,TRBV20-1,12,many
ATSRETAGGPGGELF,TRBV15,15,many
SAREGHRYEQY,TRBV20-1,11,.
ASSPERMGTYQETQY,TRBV4-1,15,many
ASSQDWDRFNTEAF,TRBV4-3,14,.
ASRAGSGANVLT,TRBV6-5,12,many
ATSRTVASNQPQH,TRBV15,13,many
ASSPETGRSSTDTQY,TRBV18,15,many
AWSHPPNETQY,TRBV30,11,many